This TCR beta chain came from a study of blood T cell repertoires in COVID-19. The overall study: Samples came from the United States, Italy and Spain, spanning acute and convalescent COVID-19. Sources were T cells, B-cell-depleted T cells, or PBMCs; the material itself was cDNA or gDNA.

The CDR3 is 15 residues long. V lost 5 bases and J 9 bases, leaving 17 bases between the germline ends. Per germline, CDR1 MNHEY and CDR2 SMNVEV (reference sequence). In the study's own analysis: Counts of nucleated cells, estimated from reference gene primer amplification, were obtained. TCRdb's copy holds only in-frame clones and misses some; the assay was immunoSEQ multiplex PCR. V, J and clone size were drawn from that table, and D and trimming were deduced from the DNA. The sample carries a few hundred thousand clones, approximately 86% recorded once. The chain links TRBV27 to TRBJ1-6; D perhaps matches TRBD1 (6 bases). The clonotype was recovered from a man between 60 and 75 years old with acute or convalescent COVID-19. Sequencing used peripheral blood. DNA for the CDR3: TGTGCCAGCAGTCCCTCGGCAGGGGTGCTTTCACCCCTCCACTTT. Protein product: CASSPSAGVLSPLHF.